The rows below give T cell receptor beta chains drawn from one sample of a study of CD8 T cells in Susac syndrome. From the immunoSEQ multiplex PCR reads, TCRdb called clonotypes with MiXCR, one entry per CDR3 protein. This sample has approximately 270,000 distinct CDR3 sequences, with approximately 92% found just once. What was sequenced was CD4+ T cells from PBMCs. The source of these receptors is a human donor with multiple sclerosis. Both conserved end residues are part of each CDR3. The D gene is left open where the match is weak. Not all rows give a size; the values are once, few, many and, for expanded clones, a class.

V gene: TRBV30; D gene: -; clone size: -; J gene: TRBJ1-5; CDR3 DNA: TGTGCCTGGAGTCTGACTGGCAGTAGTCAGCCCCAGCATTTT; CDR3 protein: CAWSLTGSSQPQHF
V gene: TRBV5-1; D gene: -; clone size: -; J gene: TRBJ1-2; CDR3 DNA: TGCGCCAGCAGCTTGGGAAAGGGCACCGATGGCTACACCTTC; CDR3 protein: CASSLGKGTDGYTF
V gene: TRBV9; D gene: -; clone size: -; J gene: TRBJ1-4; CDR3 DNA: TGTGCCAGCAGCGTAGACGGTAAAACTAATGAAAAACTGTTTTTT; CDR3 protein: CASSVDGKTNEKLFF
V gene: TRBV28; D gene: TRBD1; clone size: -; J gene: TRBJ1-1; CDR3 DNA: TGTGCCAGCAGCTCACAGGGGCGGCCCGGTGAAGCTTTCTTT; CDR3 protein: CASSSQGRPGEAFF
V gene: TRBV4-2; D gene: -; clone size: -; J gene: TRBJ2-5; CDR3 DNA: TGTGCCAGCAGCCAAGCGGGACTTCAAGAGACCCAGTACTTC; CDR3 protein: CASSQAGLQETQYF
V gene: TRBV7-2; D gene: -; clone size: -; J gene: TRBJ2-3; CDR3 DNA: TGTGCCAGCAGCCCCCGGGGGCAGGCCAGCACAGATACGCAGTATTTT; CDR3 protein: CASSPRGQASTDTQYF
V gene: TRBV6-5; D gene: TRBD2; clone size: -; J gene: TRBJ2-1; CDR3 DNA: TGTGCCAGCAGTTACTTTAAAGCGGGGGGACCGAGCTCCTACAATGAGCAGTTCTTC; CDR3 protein: CASSYFKAGGPSSYNEQFF
V gene: TRBV5-1; D gene: -; clone size: once; J gene: TRBJ2-2; CDR3 DNA: TGCGCCAGCAGCTTGGACTCCCCGGGCTCCGGGGAGCTGTTTTTT; CDR3 protein: CASSLDSPGSGELFF
V gene: TRBV6-5; D gene: -; clone size: -; J gene: TRBJ2-6; CDR3 DNA: TGTGCCAGCAGTTTCAGGCCTCTGGGGGCCAACGTCCTGACTTTC; CDR3 protein: CASSFRPLGANVLTF
V gene: TRBV7-2; D gene: TRBD1; clone size: -; J gene: TRBJ2-7; CDR3 DNA: TGTGCCAGCAGAGGGGGCGGCAACGAGCAGTACTTC; CDR3 protein: CASRGGGNEQYF
V gene: TRBV9; D gene: -; clone size: -; J gene: TRBJ2-6; CDR3 DNA: TGTGCCACCTCCCGGGGATCTCTGGGGGCCAACGTCCTGACTTTC; CDR3 protein: CATSRGSLGANVLTF
V gene: TRBV27; D gene: -; clone size: -; J gene: TRBJ2-1; CDR3 DNA: TGTGCCAGCAGTTTGGCCACATCCTACAATGAGCAGTTCTTC; CDR3 protein: CASSLATSYNEQFF
V gene: TRBV2; D gene: TRBD2; clone size: -; J gene: TRBJ2-1; CDR3 DNA: TGTGCCAGCAGTGCCACGGGGGGGTCGAATGAGCAGTTCTTC; CDR3 protein: CASSATGGSNEQFF
V gene: TRBV5-1; D gene: TRBD1; clone size: -; J gene: TRBJ2-2; CDR3 DNA: TGCGCCAGCAGCTTGAGCCAGGGGGCCGACACCGGGGAGCTGTTTTTT; CDR3 protein: CASSLSQGADTGELFF
V gene: TRBV21-1; D gene: -; clone size: once; J gene: TRBJ1-6; CDR3 DNA: TGTGCCCGTCGGGGGGCGTCTGCTACAAGCTCGAGCTCCTATAATTCACCCCTCCACTTT; CDR3 protein: CARRGASATSSSSYNSPLHF
V gene: TRBV12-3/TRBV12-4; D gene: TRBD1; clone size: -; J gene: TRBJ1-2; CDR3 DNA: TGTGCCAGCAGTTTATACAGGGGGAATGGCTACACCTTC; CDR3 protein: CASSLYRGNGYTF
V gene: TRBV28; D gene: -; clone size: -; J gene: TRBJ2-6; CDR3 DNA: TGTGCCAGCAGCCCCACCCGGAGGAACTCTGGGGCCAACGTCCTGACTTTC; CDR3 protein: CASSPTRRNSGANVLTF
V gene: TRBV5-4; D gene: -; clone size: -; J gene: TRBJ2-1; CDR3 DNA: TGTGCCAGCAGCCCAGGTGTTAGTGACAATGAGCAGTTCTTC; CDR3 protein: CASSPGVSDNEQFF
V gene: TRBV18; D gene: -; clone size: -; J gene: TRBJ2-3; CDR3 DNA: TGTGCCAGCTCACCTGGCGATCACGGCGGGACAGATACGCAGTATTTT; CDR3 protein: CASSPGDHGGTDTQYF
V gene: TRBV6-5; D gene: TRBD1; clone size: -; J gene: TRBJ1-6; CDR3 DNA: TGTGCCAGCAGTGACAGGGTCCTTAATTCACCCCTCCACTTT; CDR3 protein: CASSDRVLNSPLHF
V gene: TRBV15; D gene: -; clone size: -; J gene: TRBJ1-4; CDR3 DNA: TGTGCCACCAGCAGAGATCTGGGGGCAAGTGAAAAACTGTTTTTT; CDR3 protein: CATSRDLGASEKLFF
V gene: TRBV12-3/TRBV12-4; D gene: -; clone size: -; J gene: TRBJ2-3; CDR3 DNA: TGTGCCAGCAGTTTCTCTCCTAGGGGGGCAGATACGCAGTATTTT; CDR3 protein: CASSFSPRGADTQYF
V gene: TRBV30; D gene: -; clone size: -; J gene: TRBJ1-4; CDR3 DNA: TGTGCCTGGAGTCCGGACAGCCTGACACAAAAACTGTTTTTT; CDR3 protein: CAWSPDSLTQKLFF
V gene: TRBV12-3/TRBV12-4; D gene: -; clone size: -; J gene: TRBJ2-7; CDR3 DNA: TGTGCCAGCAGTTTACAGGGAAGGTACGAGCAGTACTTC; CDR3 protein: CASSLQGRYEQYF
V gene: TRBV5-1; D gene: -; clone size: few; J gene: TRBJ2-5; CDR3 DNA: TGCGCCAGCAGCCACGGGTCTTCACAAGAGACCCAGTACTTC; CDR3 protein: CASSHGSSQETQYF
V gene: TRBV20-1; D gene: -; clone size: -; J gene: TRBJ1-1; CDR3 DNA: TGCAGTGTTAACTCAGGGATGAGGGCTGAAGCTTTCTTT; CDR3 protein: CSVNSGMRAEAFF
V gene: TRBV10-3; D gene: -; clone size: -; J gene: TRBJ2-3; CDR3 DNA: TGTGCCATCAGTGAGTCGAGTGATACGCAGTATTTT; CDR3 protein: CAISESSDTQYF
V gene: TRBV6-5; D gene: -; clone size: -; J gene: TRBJ1-6; CDR3 DNA: TGTGCCAGCACTCGGGACCCCGGCGGAAATTCACCCCTCCACTTT; CDR3 protein: CASTRDPGGNSPLHF
V gene: TRBV9; D gene: TRBD1; clone size: -; J gene: TRBJ2-5; CDR3 DNA: TGTGCCAGCAGCGTAGGGACAGGGGAGGGAGAGACCCAGTACTTC; CDR3 protein: CASSVGTGEGETQYF
V gene: TRBV20-1; D gene: -; clone size: -; J gene: TRBJ2-7; CDR3 DNA: TGCAGTGGGAGTAAGACAGTCTCCTACGAGCAGTACTTC; CDR3 protein: CSGSKTVSYEQYF
V gene: TRBV28; D gene: -; clone size: -; J gene: TRBJ2-7; CDR3 DNA: TGTGCCAGCAGTTCTCCCGGCAGGCAGATCTACGAGCAGTACTTC; CDR3 protein: CASSSPGRQIYEQYF
V gene: TRBV20-1; D gene: TRBD2; clone size: -; J gene: TRBJ2-3; CDR3 DNA: TGCAGTGCCCCGCAGCACGGGGGGGCGACAGATACGCAGTATTTT; CDR3 protein: CSAPQHGGATDTQYF
V gene: TRBV19; D gene: TRBD1; clone size: -; J gene: TRBJ1-4; CDR3 DNA: TGTGCCAGTAGCCCATACAGGGGGCATGAAAAACTGTTTTTT; CDR3 protein: CASSPYRGHEKLFF